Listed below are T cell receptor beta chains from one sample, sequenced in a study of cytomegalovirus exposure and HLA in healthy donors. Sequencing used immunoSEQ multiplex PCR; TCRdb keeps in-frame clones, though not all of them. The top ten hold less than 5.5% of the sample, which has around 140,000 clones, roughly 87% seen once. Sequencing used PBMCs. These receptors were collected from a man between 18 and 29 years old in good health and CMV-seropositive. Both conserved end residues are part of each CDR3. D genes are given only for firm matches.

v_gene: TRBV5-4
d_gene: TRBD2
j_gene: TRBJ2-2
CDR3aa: CASSAKGSGIGTGELFF

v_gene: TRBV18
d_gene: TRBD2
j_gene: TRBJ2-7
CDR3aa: CASSPPGYASASGRAYEQYF

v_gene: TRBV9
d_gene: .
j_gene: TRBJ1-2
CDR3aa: CASSVNSNYGYTF

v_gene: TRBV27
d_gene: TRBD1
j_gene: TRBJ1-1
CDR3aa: CASSSGQADTEAFF

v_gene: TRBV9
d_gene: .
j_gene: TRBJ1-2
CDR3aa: CASSTTGTVSNYGYTF

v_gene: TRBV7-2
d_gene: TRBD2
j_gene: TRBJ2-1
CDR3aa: CASSFHTRTPQRGNEQFF

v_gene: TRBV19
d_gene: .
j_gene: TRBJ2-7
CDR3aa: CASSGSAGGRQYF

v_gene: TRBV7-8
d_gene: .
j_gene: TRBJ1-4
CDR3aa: CATQLGGKGEKLFF

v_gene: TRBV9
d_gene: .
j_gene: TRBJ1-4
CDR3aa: CASSPPTGLDNEKLFF

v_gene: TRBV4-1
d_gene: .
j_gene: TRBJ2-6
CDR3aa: CASSQGGANVLTF

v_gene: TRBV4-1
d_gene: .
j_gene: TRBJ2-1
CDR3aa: CASSQGIMAATYNEQFF

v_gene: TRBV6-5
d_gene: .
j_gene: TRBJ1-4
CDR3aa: CASSLWGENEKLFF

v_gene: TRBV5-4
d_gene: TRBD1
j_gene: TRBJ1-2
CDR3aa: CASSLVPFRGHGYTF

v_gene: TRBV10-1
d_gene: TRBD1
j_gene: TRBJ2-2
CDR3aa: CASSDGTDTGELFF

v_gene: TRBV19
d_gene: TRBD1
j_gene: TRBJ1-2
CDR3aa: CASGRGQDTF